One T cell receptor (beta chain) is described in this entry. Per the original data handling: From reference gene primer amplification, estimates of nucleated cell counts were derived. Assay: immunoSEQ multiplex PCR; the TCRdb copy retains only in-frame clones and omits some. The DNA gave D and trimming, while V, J and clone size come from that table. The repertoire consists of around 260,000 clones, with 85% to 90% occurring once and the leading ten covering roughly 0.8%. V shed 5 bases, J shed 6 bases, and the junction held 7 bases outside the gene matches. This CDR3 has 15 amino acids. Germline V gene data show CDR1 as SEHNR and CDR2 as FQNEAQ (reference sequence). This record belongs to a study of blood T cell repertoires in COVID-19. About the study: Donors in the United States, Italy and Spain gave samples during acute or convalescent COVID-19. Sample material is recorded as cDNA or gDNA derived from T cells, B-cell-depleted T cells, or PBMCs.

The sample comprised peripheral blood. The chain couples TRBV7-9 to TRBJ1-4; 9 nucleotides align to TRBD1. This clonotype was obtained from a man younger than 45 with acute or convalescent COVID-19. CDR3 loop: CASSRGGQGYEKLFF. As DNA, the CDR3 is TGTGCCAGCAGCCGCGGAGGACAGGGGTATGAAAAACTGTTTTTT.